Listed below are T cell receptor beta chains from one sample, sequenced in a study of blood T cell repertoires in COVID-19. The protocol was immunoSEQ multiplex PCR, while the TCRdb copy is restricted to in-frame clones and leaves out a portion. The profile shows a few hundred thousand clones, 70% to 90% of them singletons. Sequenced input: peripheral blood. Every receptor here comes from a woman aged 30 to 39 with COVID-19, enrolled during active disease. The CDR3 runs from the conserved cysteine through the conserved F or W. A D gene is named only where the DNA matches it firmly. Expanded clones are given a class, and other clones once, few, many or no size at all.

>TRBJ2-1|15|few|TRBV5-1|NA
TGCGCCAGCAGCTTAGAACAGGGATCTTACAATGAGCAGTTCTTC
CASSLEQGSYNEQFF
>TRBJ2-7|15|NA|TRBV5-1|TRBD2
TGCGCCAGCAGCAGAAGCGGGAGGGGGTCCTACGAGCAGTACTTC
CASSRSGRGSYEQYF
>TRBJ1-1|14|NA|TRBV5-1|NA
TGCGCCAGCAGCTTGGATGGGGCTTGGACTGAAGCTTTCTTT
CASSLDGAWTEAFF
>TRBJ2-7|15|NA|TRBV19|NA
TGTGCCAGTAGCCTAGGAGGGCGCCTGCCCTACGAGCAGTACTTC
CASSLGGRLPYEQYF
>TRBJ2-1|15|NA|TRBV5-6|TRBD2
TGTGCCAGCAGCCCAGGGACTAGCGGGGACAATGAGCAGTTCTTC
CASSPGTSGDNEQFF
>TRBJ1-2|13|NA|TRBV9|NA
TGTGCCAGCAGCGTAGGGACAGACTATGGCTACACCTTC
CASSVGTDYGYTF
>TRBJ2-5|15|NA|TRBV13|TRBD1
TGTGCCAGCATCGACAGGGGGGGACCTCAAGAGACCCAGTACTTC
CASIDRGGPQETQYF
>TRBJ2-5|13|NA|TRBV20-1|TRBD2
TGCAGTGCTAGTCCTAGCGGGATCGGGACCCAGTACTTC
CSASPSGIGTQYF
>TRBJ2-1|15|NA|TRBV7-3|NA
TGTGCCAGCAGCTTAGGCCTGGTGTTCAACAATGAGCAGTTCTTC
CASSLGLVFNNEQFF
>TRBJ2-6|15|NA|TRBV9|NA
TGTGCCAGCAGCGTAGGAGGAGGTGGGGCCAACGTCCTGACTTTC
CASSVGGGGANVLTF
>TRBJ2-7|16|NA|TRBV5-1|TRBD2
TGCGCCAGCAGCGCAGGACTAGCGAGGTCCTCCTACGAGCAGTACTTC
CASSAGLARSSYEQYF
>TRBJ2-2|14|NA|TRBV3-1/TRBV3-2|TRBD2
TGTGCCAGCAGCCAGGGACTAGCGACCGGGGAGCTGTTTTTT
CASSQGLATGELFF
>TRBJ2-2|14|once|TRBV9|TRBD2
TGTGCCAGCAGCCCGGGACTAGTGTTCGGGGAGCTGTTTTTT
CASSPGLVFGELFF
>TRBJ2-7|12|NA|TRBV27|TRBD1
TGTGCCAGCACGACAGGGGTGGGCGAGCAGTACTTC
CASTTGVGEQYF
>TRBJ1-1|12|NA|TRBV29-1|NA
TGCAGCGTCCACACAGGCCACGGTGAAGCTTTCTTT
CSVHTGHGEAFF
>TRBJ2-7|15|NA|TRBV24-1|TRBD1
TGTGCCACCGCGGAACCGGGACAGGGGGTGAACGAGCAGTACTTC
CATAEPGQGVNEQYF
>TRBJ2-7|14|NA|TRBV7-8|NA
TGTGCCAGCAACGGACCCTCGACAGCCTACGAGCAGTACTTC
CASNGPSTAYEQYF
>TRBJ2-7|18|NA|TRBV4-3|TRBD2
TGCGCCAGCAGCCGAACCGGGGGACTAGCCCGAAATAGCTACGAGCAGTACTTC
CASSRTGGLARNSYEQYF
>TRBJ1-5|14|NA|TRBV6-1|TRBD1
TGTGCCAGCAGTTCGGGACAGGGAGCTCAGCCCCAGCATTTT
CASSSGQGAQPQHF
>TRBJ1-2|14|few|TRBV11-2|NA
TGTGCCAGCAGCTTACGTTCAGGTGCATGGGGCTACACCTTC
CASSLRSGAWGYTF
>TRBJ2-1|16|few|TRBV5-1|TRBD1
TGCGCCAGCAGCCCGCCGACAGGGGGCTCCTACAATGAGCAGTTCTTC
CASSPPTGGSYNEQFF
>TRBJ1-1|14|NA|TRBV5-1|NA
TGCGCCAGCAGCTTGGGGACAGCAAACACTGAAGCTTTCTTT
CASSLGTANTEAFF
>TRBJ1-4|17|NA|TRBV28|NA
TGTGCCAGCAGCCCTCTGGGACACCATCTTACTAATGAAAAACTGTTTTTT
CASSPLGHHLTNEKLFF
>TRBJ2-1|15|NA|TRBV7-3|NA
TGTGCCAGCAGCCCAGACCCATGGAGAAGCGGTGAGCAGTTCTTC
CASSPDPWRSGEQFF
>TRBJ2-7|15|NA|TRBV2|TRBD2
TGTGCCAGCAGTCCACGACTAGCGGGAATTTACGAGCAGTACTTC
CASSPRLAGIYEQYF
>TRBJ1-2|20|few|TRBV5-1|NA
TGCGCCAGCAGCTCCCCGGTGGGGAGGGGGAACCTAAATTCTAACTATGGCTACACCTTC
CASSSPVGRGNLNSNYGYTF
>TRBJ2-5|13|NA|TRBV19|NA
TGTGCCAGTAGTATCTCCAGACAAGAGACCCAGTACTTC
CASSISRQETQYF
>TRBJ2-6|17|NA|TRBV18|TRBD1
TGTGCCAGCTCATCCGGACAGGCCCCCTCTGGGGCCAACGTCCTGACTTTC
CASSSGQAPSGANVLTF
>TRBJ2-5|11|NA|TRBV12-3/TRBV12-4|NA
TGTGCCAGCAGTAGAGAAGAGACCCAGTACTTC
CASSREETQYF
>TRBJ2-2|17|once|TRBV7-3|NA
TGTGCCAGCAGCTTTCTCCCTCATAGCGGGAACACCGGGGAGCTGTTTTTT
CASSFLPHSGNTGELFF
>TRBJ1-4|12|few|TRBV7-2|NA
TGTGCCAGCAGCCCCCAGGGGGAAAAACTGTTTTTT
CASSPQGEKLFF
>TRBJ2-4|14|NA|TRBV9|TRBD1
TGTGCCAGCAGCGCGCAGGGGGCTGGAGACATTCAGTACTTC
CASSAQGAGDIQYF
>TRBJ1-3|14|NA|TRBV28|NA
TGTGCCAGCAGTTTCTCAGGGGTTCGAAACACCATATATTTT
CASSFSGVRNTIYF
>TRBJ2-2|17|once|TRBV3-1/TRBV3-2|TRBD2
TGTGCCAGCAGCCGGGGACTAGCGGGAACGAACACCGGGGAGCTGTTTTTT
CASSRGLAGTNTGELFF
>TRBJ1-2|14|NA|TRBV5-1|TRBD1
TGCGCCAGCAGCCGGGGGACAGGAGTCAATGGCTACACCTTC
CASSRGTGVNGYTF
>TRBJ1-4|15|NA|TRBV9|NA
TGTGCCAGCAGCGCCGAGGGGGGGGAGTATGAAAAACTGTTTTTT
CASSAEGGEYEKLFF
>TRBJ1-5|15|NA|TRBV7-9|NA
TGTGCCAGCAGCGGGACGGGACATAATCCTCAGCCCCAGCATTTT
CASSGTGHNPQPQHF
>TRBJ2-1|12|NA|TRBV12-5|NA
TGTGCTAGTGGTTTGGACAATAATGAGCAGTTCTTC
CASGLDNNEQFF
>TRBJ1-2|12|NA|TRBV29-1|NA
TGCATTTCGATGGGGGGTGCCTATGGCTACACCTTC
CISMGGAYGYTF
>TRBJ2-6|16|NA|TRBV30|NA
TGTGCCTGGAGTACGGGGAGACTCTCTGGGGCCAACGTCCTGACTTTC
CAWSTGRLSGANVLTF
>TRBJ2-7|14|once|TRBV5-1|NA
TGCGCCAGCAGCTTACCCGGGGTGCTTTACGAGCAGTACTTC
CASSLPGVLYEQYF
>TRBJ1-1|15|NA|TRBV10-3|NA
TGTGCCATCAGGGTGGCAGGGCGCGTGAACACTGAAGCTTTCTTT
CAIRVAGRVNTEAFF